Sequencing of this T cell receptor beta chain was carried out in a study of blood T cell repertoires in COVID-19. The overall study: The cDNA or gDNA used as material had been derived from T cells, B-cell-depleted T cells, or PBMCs.

In germline, CDR1 is LGHNA, CDR2 YNFKEQ. CDR3 length equals 17 residues. Trimming cost V 4 bases and J 2 bases; bases outside gene matches: 7. Authors' methods: Estimated nucleated cell counts came from reference gene primer amplification. This table comes from immunoSEQ multiplex PCR, and its TCRdb copy is limited to in-frame clones, with some not included. That table furnishes V, J and clone size, whereas the DNA furnished D and trimming. The repertoire holds roughly 230,000 clones, with approximately 80% as singletons. This clone occurred once. The material sequenced was peripheral blood. The TCR originated in a man between 35 and 55 years old with acute or convalescent COVID-19. The chain uses TRBV4-2 and TRBJ2-3; TRBD2 agrees at 12 bases. CDR3 in amino acids: CASSLIASGRVTDTQYF. CDR3 nucleotide sequence: TGTGCCAGCAGCCTGATAGCTAGCGGGAGGGTCACAGATACGCAGTATTTT.